These 27 T cell receptor beta chains share one sample of origin, sequenced in a study of blood T cell repertoires in COVID-19. Assay: immunoSEQ multiplex PCR; the TCRdb copy retains only in-frame clones and omits some. The sample lists approximately 200,000 clones, roughly four fifths occurring once. The sample was PBMCs or T cells enriched from blood (not recorded which). All receptors derive from a man aged 40-49 years who had recovered from COVID-19.

The chain recombines TRBV5-1 with TRBJ2-7; D gene uncertain. Trimming shortened V by 7 bases and J by 3 bases, and 14 bases separated the two germline ends. The germline CDR1 and CDR2 sequences are SGHRS and YFSETQ. This CDR3 contains 13 residues. DNA for the CDR3: TGCGCCAGCCGTCAGGCGAGTAACTACGAGCAGTACTTC. Translated: CASRQASNYEQYF. The full variable domain, completed using reference TRBV5-1 and TRBJ2-7, is KAGVTQTPRYLIKTRGQQVTLSCSPISGHRSVSWYQQTPGQGLQFLFEYFSETQRNKGNFPGRFSGRQFSNSRSEMNVSTLELGDSALYLCASRQASNYEQYFGPGTRLTVT.

The chain combines TRBV19 with TRBJ1-6, with TRBD1 matching 7 bases. The CDR3 consists of 14 residues. J was trimmed by 5 bases and V by 4 bases; bases with no gene match: 2. CDR1 is LNHDA and CDR2 is SQIVND in the germline V gene (reference sequence). The CDR3 spells CASSTTGNNSPLHF. The CDR3 DNA follows: TGTGCCAGTAGTACGACAGGGAATAATTCACCCCTCCACTTT.

The rearrangement uses TRBV9 and TRBJ1-2; D is uncertain. The V end was cut by 0 bases, the J end by 8 bases, with 14 bases between. The CDR3 is 14 amino acids. Germline-derived CDR1 and CDR2 are SGDLS and YYNGEE. The DNA for the CDR3 is TGTGCCAGCAGCGTAGCCCAAGACTTCTGGGGCTACACCTTC. Its translation is CASSVAQDFWGYTF.

The chain is built from TRBV5-1 and TRBJ1-2; 7 positions agree with TRBD1. The CDR3 runs to 14 residues. Germline CDR1 is SGHRS and CDR2 is YFSETQ. Trimming at V came to 5 bases and at J to 2 bases, leaving 6 bases not matched to a gene. The CDR3 DNA is TGCGCCAGCAGTGAAGGGGGCGCAAACTATGGCTACACCTTC. Protein product: CASSEGGANYGYTF.

The rearrangement joins TRBV18 to TRBJ1-2; 8 positions match TRBD1. The V segment lost 5 bases and the J segment 8 bases; nucleotides outside the gene matches: 7. The V gene's germline CDR1 is KGHSH and CDR2 LQKENI. The length of the CDR3 is 13 residues. In nucleotides, the CDR3 is TGTGCCAGCTCAGTGGACAGGGAGGTCGGCTACACCTTC. The encoded protein is CASSVDREVGYTF.

The chain links TRBV6-4 to TRBJ2-1; 8 bases fit TRBD2. The trim removed 3 bases at V and 9 bases at J, leaving 7 bases unmatched. CDR1 is MRHNA and CDR2 is SNTAGT in the germline V gene. This CDR3 is 14 amino acids long. CDR3 sequence: CASSESGGASEQFF. The CDR3 coding sequence is TGTGCCAGCAGTGAATCCGGGGGGGCGAGTGAGCAGTTCTTC.

This chain connects TRBV6-5 to TRBJ2-1; D is perhaps TRBD1 (7 bases). The CDR3 totals 13 residues. Looked up from germline, CDR1 is MNHEY and CDR2 is SVGAGI. Trimming took off 10 bases at V and 8 bases at J, with 18 bases between the two ends. In DNA form, the CDR3 reads TGTGCCACTTCCAGGAGGGGGCCTGATGAGCAGTTCTTC. Protein: CATSRRGPDEQFF.

The chain is built from TRBV12-3 or TRBV12-4 and TRBJ2-5; D not resolved. V shed 5 bases and J shed 2 bases, with 3 bases lying between them. The CDR3 loop spans 11 amino acids. CDR3: CASSEQETQYF. CDR3 DNA: TGTGCCAGCAGTGAGCAAGAGACCCAGTACTTC.

V gene TRBV4-3 combines with J gene TRBJ2-2; D possibly corresponds to TRBD2 (6 bases). Per germline, CDR1 LGHNA and CDR2 YSLEER. The V and J ends lost 0 bases and 2 bases respectively, with 7 bases between them. The CDR3 has 15 residues. In nucleotides, the CDR3 is TGCGCCAGCAGCCAAGAGCGGGGAAACACCGGGGAGCTGTTTTTT. This encodes CASSQERGNTGELFF.

The chain joins TRBV13 to TRBJ1-2; D not certain. The CDR3 length is 13 residues. Germline V gene lookup returns CDR1 PRHDT and CDR2 FYEKMQ (reference sequence). Trimming stripped 2 bases from V and 10 bases from J, with 14 bases between. CDR3 protein: CASSLSPADLYTF. The CDR3 bases are TGTGCCAGCAGCTTATCCCCCGCAGATCTCTACACCTTC.

The gene calls are TRBV7-9 and TRBJ1-1; possibly TRBD1 for D (6 bases). CDR1 is SEHNR and CDR2 is FQNEAQ in the germline V gene (reference sequence). The V end lost 4 bases, the J end lost 5 bases, and 11 bases lay between the germline ends. The CDR3 extends over 13 amino acids. CDR3 protein: CASSSGTTTEAFF. The CDR3, as DNA: TGTGCCAGCAGCTCCGGGACAACTACTGAAGCTTTCTTT.

The rearrangement joins TRBV7-9 to TRBJ1-2; 8 bases map to TRBD1. CDR1 and CDR2 (germline): SEHNR, FQNEAQ (reference sequence). The CDR3 loop spans 13 amino acids. Trimming at V came to 5 bases and at J to 8 bases, leaving 7 bases not matched to a gene. For the CDR3, the DNA is TGTGCCAGCAGCATAACCGGACAGGGCGGCTACACCTTC. This encodes CASSITGQGGYTF.

V and J are TRBV10-3 and TRBJ1-5; no firm D call. The V gene lost 5 bases and the J gene lost 0 bases, with 11 bases spanning the gap. CDR3 size: 15 residues. Germline V CDR1 and CDR2: ENHRY, SYGVKD. CDR3 amino acids: CAISPGDYSNQPQHF. DNA of the CDR3: TGTGCCATCAGTCCAGGCGACTATAGCAATCAGCCCCAGCATTTT.

CDR3 loop: CASSPEQGSYGYTF. The CDR3 DNA reads as TGTGCCAGCTCACCAGAACAGGGGAGCTATGGCTACACCTTC. The genes are TRBV18 and TRBJ1-2, with 7 bases aligning to TRBD1. Germline loops: CDR1 KGHSH, CDR2 LQKENI. This CDR3 is built from 14 residues. The junction had 4 bases not matched to a gene; V was cut back by 2 bases and J by 4 bases.

This clone was counted once. V gene TRBV11-3 combines with J gene TRBJ1-2; D is undetermined. The length of the CDR3 is 14 residues. V lost 5 bases to trimming and J lost 3 bases, with 13 bases between them. Per the germline V gene, CDR1 is SGHNT and CDR2 is YENEEA. This CDR3 reads CASSPPRVYYGYTF. The CDR3, as DNA: TGTGCCAGCAGCCCCCCACGGGTCTACTATGGCTACACCTTC.

This clone showed up just once. The rearrangement joins TRBV6-5 to TRBJ2-7, with D uncertain. Germline assignment: CDR1 MNHEY and CDR2 SVGAGI. CDR3 length: 12 amino acids. Trimming cost V 6 bases and J 3 bases, with 9 bases left between them. Here the CDR3 DNA reads TGTGCCAGCAGCCTACGAGACTACGAGCAGTACTTC. Translated: CASSLRDYEQYF.

The rearrangement uses TRBV19 and TRBJ1-1; TRBD1 is a possible D gene (5 bases). The length of the CDR3 is 16 residues. CDR1 is LNHDA and CDR2 is SQIVND in the germline V gene (reference sequence). V lost 1 base and J 4 bases, leaving 16 bases between the germline ends. This CDR3 is CASSIGPGWMSTEAFF. CDR3 in DNA: TGTGCCAGTAGTATAGGGCCAGGGTGGATGAGCACTGAAGCTTTCTTT.

J is TRBJ1-4 and V is TRBV3-1 (or the pseudogene TRBV3-2), with D possibly TRBD1 on 5 matching bases. This CDR3 has 15 residues. Trimming removed 0 bases from V and 4 bases from J, with 9 bases in between. From germline, CDR1 is LGHDT and CDR2 YNNKEL (reference sequence). The CDR3 is CASSQEWGLNEKLFF. The CDR3 coding sequence is TGTGCCAGCAGCCAAGAATGGGGCCTTAATGAAAAACTGTTTTTT.

The gene calls are TRBV27 and TRBJ1-1; 8 bases match TRBD1. J gave up 8 bases and V 7 bases, and 3 bases lay outside the gene matches. The CDR3 covers 11 residues. From germline, CDR1 is MNHEY and CDR2 SMNVEV (reference sequence). The CDR3 region has the DNA TGTGCCAGCATCCGGACAGGGGAAGCTTTCTTT. This gives the protein CASIRTGEAFF.

V gene TRBV7-2 combines with J gene TRBJ2-1; TRBD2 matches 14 bases. The germline V gene encodes CDR1 SGHTA and CDR2 FQGNSA. Germline trimming cut 1 base from V and 1 base from J; bases unmatched to any gene: 3. The length of the CDR3 is 18 residues. This CDR3 is CASSLETSGGASYNEQFF. CDR3 nucleotides: TGTGCCAGCAGCTTAGAGACTAGCGGGGGGGCGTCCTACAATGAGCAGTTCTTC.

This clone was seen a few times. The V and J genes are TRBV12-3 or TRBV12-4 and TRBJ2-2, with D uncertain. The CDR3 runs to 13 residues. Trimming pared 3 bases from V and 4 bases from J, leaving 6 bases between. CDR3 nucleotide sequence: TGTGCCAGCAGTTTGGGCACCACCGGGGAGCTGTTTTTT. Translating gives CASSLGTTGELFF.

This clone appeared once. The rearrangement joins TRBV7-9 to TRBJ2-7; 8 bases are a match to TRBD2. The CDR3 length is 16 residues. The trim removed 6 bases at V and 3 bases at J, leaving 13 bases unmatched. CDR1 SEHNR and CDR2 FQNEAQ come from the germline V gene (reference sequence). CDR3: CASSSSNGGASYEQYF. The CDR3 region has the DNA TGTGCCAGCAGTTCCTCGAACGGGGGGGCCAGCTACGAGCAGTACTTC.

This rearrangement joins TRBV5-1 to TRBJ1-2; no definite D call. The CDR3 contains 13 residues. V was shortened by 1 base and J by 2 bases, with 6 bases between the two germline ends. Germline values: CDR1 SGHRS, CDR2 YFSETQ. The CDR3, as DNA: TGCGCCAGCAGCTTGCGGGAGAACTATGGCTACACCTTC. Translation gives CASSLRENYGYTF.

The chain recombines TRBV28 with TRBJ1-1; 10 nucleotides align to TRBD1. This CDR3 spans 15 amino acids. Germline lookup yields CDR1 MDHEN and CDR2 SYDVKM. J gave up 6 bases and V 6 bases, and 10 bases lay outside the gene matches. CDR3 in amino acids: CASRTGQGRGPEAFF. The CDR3 coding sequence is TGTGCCAGCAGAACGGGACAGGGGAGAGGCCCTGAAGCTTTCTTT.

V is TRBV5-4 and J is TRBJ1-2, with D perhaps TRBD1 (6 bases). This CDR3 is 15 amino acids long. V was clipped by 0 bases and J by 2 bases, with 11 bases between them. Germline CDR1 reads SGHNT; CDR2 reads YYREEE (reference sequence). The CDR3 DNA reads TGTGCCAGCAGCTTGGATGGGGGCTACAACTATGGCTACACCTTC. Translating it yields CASSLDGGYNYGYTF.

The table lists this clone with a few counts. This chain joins TRBV19 and TRBJ2-7; no definite D call. V was shortened by 3 bases and J by 3 bases, with 9 bases between the two germline ends. The CDR3 runs to 13 residues. From germline, CDR1 is LNHDA and CDR2 SQIVND (reference sequence). The CDR3 nucleotides are TGTGCCAGTAGTATGAAAACCTACTACGAGCAGTACTTC. This gives the protein CASSMKTYYEQYF.

This chain connects TRBV10-1 to TRBJ2-3, with 13 positions matching TRBD2. The CDR3 runs 20 residues. The V gene's germline CDR1 is WNHNN and CDR2 SYGVQD (reference sequence). V was clipped by 7 bases and J by 3 bases; unmatched bases: 19. This chain's CDR3 is CASNKILGLAGSIGTDTQYF. CDR3 nucleotide sequence: TGCGCCAGCAACAAGATTTTGGGACTAGCGGGGTCAATTGGTACAGATACGCAGTATTTT.